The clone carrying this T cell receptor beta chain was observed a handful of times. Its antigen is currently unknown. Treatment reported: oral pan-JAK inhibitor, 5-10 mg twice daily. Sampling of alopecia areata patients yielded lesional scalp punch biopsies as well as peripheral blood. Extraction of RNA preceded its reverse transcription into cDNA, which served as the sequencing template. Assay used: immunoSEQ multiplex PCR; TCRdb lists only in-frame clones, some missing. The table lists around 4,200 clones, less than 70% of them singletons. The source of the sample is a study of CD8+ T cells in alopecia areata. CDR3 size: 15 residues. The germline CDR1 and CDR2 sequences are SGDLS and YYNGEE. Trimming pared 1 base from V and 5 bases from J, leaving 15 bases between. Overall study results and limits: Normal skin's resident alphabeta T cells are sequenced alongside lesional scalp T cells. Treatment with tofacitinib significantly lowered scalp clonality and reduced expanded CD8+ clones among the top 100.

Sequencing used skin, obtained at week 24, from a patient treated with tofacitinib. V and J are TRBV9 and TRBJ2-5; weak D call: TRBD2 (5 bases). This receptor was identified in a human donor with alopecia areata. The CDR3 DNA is TGTGCCAGCAGCGTACAGGTGACTCCGGGGGAGACCCAGTACTTC. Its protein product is CASSVQVTPGETQYF.